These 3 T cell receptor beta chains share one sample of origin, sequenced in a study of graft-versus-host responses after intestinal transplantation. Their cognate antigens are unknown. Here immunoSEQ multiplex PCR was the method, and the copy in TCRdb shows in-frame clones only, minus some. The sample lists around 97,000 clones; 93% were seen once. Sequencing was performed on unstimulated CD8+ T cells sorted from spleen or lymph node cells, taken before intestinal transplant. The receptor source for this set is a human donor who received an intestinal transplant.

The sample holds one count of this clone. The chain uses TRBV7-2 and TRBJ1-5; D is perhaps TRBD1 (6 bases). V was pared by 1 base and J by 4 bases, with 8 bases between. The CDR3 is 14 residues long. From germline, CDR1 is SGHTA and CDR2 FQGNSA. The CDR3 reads CASSLVGQNQPQHF. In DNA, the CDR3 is TGTGCCAGCAGCTTAGTCGGACAGAATCAGCCCCAGCATTTT. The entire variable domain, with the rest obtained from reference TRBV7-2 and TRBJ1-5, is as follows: GAGVSQSPSNKVTEKGKDVELRCDPISGHTALYWYRQSLGQGLEFLIYFQGNSAPDKSGLPSDRFSAERTGGSVSTLTIQRTQQEDSAVYLCASSLVGQNQPQHFGDGTRLSIL.

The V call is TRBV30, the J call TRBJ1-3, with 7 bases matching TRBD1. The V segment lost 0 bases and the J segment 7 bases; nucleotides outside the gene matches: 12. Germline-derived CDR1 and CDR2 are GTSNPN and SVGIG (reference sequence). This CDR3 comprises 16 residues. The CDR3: CAWSVQTGFLINTIYF. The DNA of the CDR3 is TGTGCCTGGAGTGTCCAGACAGGGTTTCTGATCAACACCATATATTTT.

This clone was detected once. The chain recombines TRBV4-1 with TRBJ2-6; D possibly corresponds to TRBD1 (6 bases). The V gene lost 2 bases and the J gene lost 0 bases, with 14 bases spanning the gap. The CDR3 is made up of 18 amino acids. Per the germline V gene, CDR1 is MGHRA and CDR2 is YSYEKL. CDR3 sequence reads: CASSQRDQGISGANVLTF. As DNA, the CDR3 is TGCGCCAGCAGCCAAAGAGACCAGGGGATCTCTGGGGCCAACGTCCTGACTTTC.